One T cell receptor (beta chain) is described in this entry. Its specificity is not known. The CDR3 consists of 17 residues. CDR1 is SGHNT and CDR2 is YENEEA in the germline V gene. Trimming cost V 4 bases and J 5 bases; bases outside gene matches: 8. This sample was included in a study of T-cell memory formation after mild COVID-19. General observations from the study: Memory sampled before infection contained some responding clones, suggesting cross-reactive memory joined. Clones contracting day 15 to 85 were balanced CD4/CD8; later expanders leaned CD4+.

TCRdb passed the 5' RACE reads through MiXCR, listing each CDR3 protein once. The sample lists about 270,000 distinct CDR3 sequences, 15% occurring once. Material for sequencing was PBMCs or a T cell subset sorted from them (not recorded which). This chain links TRBV11-3 with TRBJ2-5, with TRBD2 identical over 15 bases. This TCR was recovered from an adult woman who had mild COVID-19 (a few samples of this study predate the infection). Cell type and time point are not known. CDR3 residues: CASSSGLAGGGLETQYF. The CDR3 coding sequence is TGTGCCAGCAGCTCGGGACTAGCGGGAGGTGGGTTGGAGACCCAGTACTTC. Full variable domain (rest looked up from reference TRBV11-3 and TRBJ2-5): EAGVVQSPRYKIIEKKQPVAFWCNPISGHNTLYWYLQNLGQGPELLIRYENEEAVDDSQLPKDRFSAERLKGVDSTLKIQPAELGDSAVYLCASSSGLAGGGLETQYFGPGTRLLVL.